This T cell receptor (beta chain) was sequenced in a study of cytomegalovirus exposure and HLA in healthy donors. Primers included in the PCR were 60 Vbeta and 13 Jbeta primers. Here immunoSEQ multiplex PCR was the method, and the copy in TCRdb shows in-frame clones only, minus some. The sample lists 150,000 to 200,000 clones; approximately 80% were seen once. The CDR3 length is 14 residues. The V end was cut by 0 bases, the J end by 11 bases, with 16 bases between. Germline V lookup: CDR1 LNHNV, CDR2 YYDKDF (reference sequence). The chain combines TRBV15 with TRBJ2-5; a weak D match, TRBD2 (5 bases). The origin of this receptor is a woman aged 18 to 35 in good health and CMV-seronegative. Sequences were obtained from PBMCs. In DNA form, the CDR3 reads TGTGCCACCAGCAGAGATCAAAACACCGGGGAGCAGTACTTC. This codes for CATSRDQNTGEQYF.